The entry below describes one TCR beta chain. Its target is unknown. Sample time point: blood at routine non-recurrence follow-up after resection. Whole RNA came from tumor, nontumor lung or frozen PBMC and was sequenced without being sorted. The entry originates in a study of spatial heterogeneity in lung cancer. Study results and caveats: Ubiquitous expanded tumor TCRs were seen in blood more at resection than at follow-up.

TCRdb reprocessed the 5' RACE reads via MiXCR and lists one record per CDR3 protein. The sample yields about 33,000 distinct CDR3 sequences, 10% seen once. This receptor was obtained from a female donor with early-stage non-small cell lung cancer. The sample was PBMCs, taken at follow-up.

Here the CDR3 reads CASSLGSPDTQYF. The CDR3 DNA sequence: TGTGCCAGCAGCTTGGGTTCACCAGATACGCAGTATTTT. The chain employs TRBV5-5 and TRBJ2-3; no clear D gene. This CDR3 contains 13 residues. The germline V gene encodes CDR1 SGHKS and CDR2 YYEKEE (reference sequence). Trimming shortened V by 0 bases and J by 4 bases, and 6 bases separated the two germline ends.